Detailed here is one TCR beta chain. Antigen unknown. The data are from a study of T cell responses to AZD1222 COVID-19 vaccine. Study results and limitations: Repertoire sampling occurred only after the peak T cell response. The donor cohort was predominantly white British with a female majority, and clonal diversity may have been underestimated.

CDR3 size: 11 residues. CDR1 LGHDT and CDR2 YNNKEL come from the germline V gene (reference sequence). V lost 4 bases, J lost 3 bases, and 4 bases lay in between. TCRdb's table, derived via immunoSEQ multiplex PCR, lists solely in-frame clones and lacks some. This sample has around 76,000 clones, with 84% found just once. The sequences come from peripheral blood, collected on day 0 of AZD1222 vaccination. This sequence joins TRBV3-1 (or the pseudogene TRBV3-2) and TRBJ2-7; D is uncertain. This TCR came from an adult in good health. DNA for the CDR3: TGTGCCAGCAGCCGGAACTACGAGCAGTACTTC. It encodes CASSRNYEQYF.